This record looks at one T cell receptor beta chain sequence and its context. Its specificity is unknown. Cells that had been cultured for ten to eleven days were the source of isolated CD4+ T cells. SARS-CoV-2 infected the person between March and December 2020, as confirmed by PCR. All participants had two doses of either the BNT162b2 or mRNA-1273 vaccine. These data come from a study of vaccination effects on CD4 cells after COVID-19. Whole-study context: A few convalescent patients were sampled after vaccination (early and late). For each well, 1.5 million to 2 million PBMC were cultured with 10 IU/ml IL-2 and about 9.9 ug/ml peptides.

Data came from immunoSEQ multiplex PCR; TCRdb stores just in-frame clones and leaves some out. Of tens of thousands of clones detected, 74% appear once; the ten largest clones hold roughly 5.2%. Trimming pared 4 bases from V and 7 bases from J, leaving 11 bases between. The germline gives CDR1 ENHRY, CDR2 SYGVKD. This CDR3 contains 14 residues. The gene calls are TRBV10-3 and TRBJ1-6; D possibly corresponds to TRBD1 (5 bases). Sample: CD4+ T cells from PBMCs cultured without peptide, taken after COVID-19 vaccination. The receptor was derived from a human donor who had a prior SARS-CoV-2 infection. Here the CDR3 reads CAISVGGVNSPLHF. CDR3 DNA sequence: TGTGCCATCAGTGTCGGAGGGGTCAATTCACCCCTCCACTTT.